Listed here is a single T cell receptor beta chain. These data come from a study of early T cells in non-severe SARS-CoV-2 infection. Each CDR3 protein gets one entry after TCRdb re-called the 5' RACE reads with MiXCR. The profile shows approximately 64,000 distinct CDR3 sequences, 15% to 20% of them singletons. The CDR3 runs to 11 residues. V was pared by 6 bases and J by 13 bases, with 13 bases between. The chain employs TRBV12-3 or TRBV12-4 and TRBJ2-1; D gene uncertain. The receptor was isolated from an adult who was a healthcare worker with PCR-confirmed SARS-CoV-2 infection or an uninfected control (not recorded which). This specimen was whole blood, taken at baseline. The CDR3, as DNA: TGTGCCAGCAGCTCCGGAAGCGACCAGTTCTTC. It is translated as CASSSGSDQFF.